Presented here are 24 T cell receptor beta chains from one specimen sequenced in a study of T cell responses to AZD1222 COVID-19 vaccine. Some clones are missing from TCRdb's copy, which holds only in-frame ones; the method was immunoSEQ multiplex PCR. Of around 180,000 clones listed, about nine tenths were seen once; the top ten hold 2.7%. The sequencing here drew on peripheral blood, taken on day 0 of MenACWY control vaccination. These receptors were collected from an adult in good health.

The chain is built from TRBV6-6 and TRBJ1-5; TRBD1 is a possible D gene (6 bases). V was shortened by 6 bases and J by 4 bases, with 10 bases between the two germline ends. CDR1 is MNHNY, CDR2 SVGAGI, per germline (reference sequence). The CDR3 contains 13 residues. For the CDR3, the DNA is TGTGCCAGCAGCCGCGGACAGAATCAGCCCCAGCATTTT. Its protein product is CASSRGQNQPQHF.

This chain links TRBV27 with TRBJ2-7; D may be TRBD1 (6 bases). CDR3 length equals 16 residues. Trimming removed 2 bases from V and 3 bases from J, with 17 bases in between. CDR1 and CDR2 from the germline V gene are MNHEY and SMNVEV (reference sequence). The CDR3: CASSLTGGTNHYEQYF. The DNA of the CDR3 is TGTGCCAGCAGTTTAACTGGTGGGACAAATCACTACGAGCAGTACTTC.

The genes are TRBV5-1 and TRBJ2-1, with 11 bases aligning to TRBD2. The germline V gene encodes CDR1 SGHRS and CDR2 YFSETQ. The CDR3 length is 16 residues. The ends lost 4 bases at V and 1 base at J; junction bases unmatched: 4. The CDR3 region has the DNA TGCGCCAGCAGCCGATGGACTAGCGGGTCCTACAATGAGCAGTTCTTC. Its protein product is CASSRWTSGSYNEQFF.

This clone was recorded a few times. J is TRBJ2-7 and V is TRBV28, with D possibly matching TRBD1 (6 bases). Germline loops: CDR1 MDHEN, CDR2 SYDVKM. Trimming left V 6 bases short and J 2 bases short, with 14 bases between. The CDR3 consists of 14 residues. The CDR3 is CASSKVGQPYEQYF. The DNA of the CDR3 is TGTGCCAGCAGCAAGGTAGGACAGCCCTACGAGCAGTACTTC.

V and J are TRBV10-3 and TRBJ1-1; D is ambiguous. The CDR3 is made up of 12 amino acids. Trimming left V 10 bases short and J 5 bases short, with 14 bases between. Per germline, CDR1 ENHRY and CDR2 SYGVKD. The CDR3 sequence is CATRAGMTEAFF. CDR3 coding DNA: TGTGCCACACGTGCCGGGATGACTGAAGCTTTCTTT.

The rearrangement links TRBV4-2 to TRBJ2-5; 8 positions agree with TRBD2. Germline V gene data show CDR1 as LGHNA and CDR2 as YNFKEQ. The length of the CDR3 is 16 residues. The junction had 7 bases not matched to a gene; V was cut back by 2 bases and J by 2 bases. The DNA for the CDR3 is TGTGCCAGCAGCCAAAGTAGCGGGGCAACTCAAGAGACCCAGTACTTC. Translated: CASSQSSGATQETQYF.

The J gene is TRBJ2-7, the V gene TRBV21-1; the table's D call TRBD1 went unverified against the DNA. TRBV21-1 is a pseudogene locus. The CDR3 runs to 14 residues. The DNA for the CDR3 is TGTGCCAGCAGGCTTAGGGGGCTTCCCTACGAGCAGTACTTC. Encoded protein: CASRLRGLPYEQYF.

This clone was counted a single time. This chain links TRBV12-5 with TRBJ2-1; TRBD1 or TRBD2 may be the D gene (6 bases each). CDR3 size: 11 residues. The germline gives CDR1 LGHNT, CDR2 FRNRAP. V was pared by 5 bases and J by 9 bases, with 8 bases between. In nucleotides, the CDR3 is TGTGCTAGTGGTGGGGGGCTTGAGCAGTTCTTC. Protein sequence: CASGGGLEQFF.

This chain uses TRBV27 with TRBJ1-5; no clear D gene. The V gene lost 2 bases and the J gene lost 0 bases, with 8 bases spanning the gap. The CDR3 is 15 residues long. Germline CDR1 reads MNHEY; CDR2 reads SMNVEV (reference sequence). The CDR3 here is CASSLERYSNQPQHF. CDR3 coding DNA: TGTGCCAGCAGTTTAGAGCGCTATAGCAATCAGCCCCAGCATTTT.

This chain connects TRBV5-1 to TRBJ2-1; D may be TRBD1 or TRBD2 (5 bases each). The V end was cut by 4 bases, the J end by 2 bases, with 13 bases between. The germline CDR1 and CDR2 sequences are SGHRS and YFSETQ. This CDR3 spans 15 amino acids. The chain's CDR3 is CASSLQRDPYNEQFF. The CDR3 DNA sequence: TGCGCCAGCAGCCTACAACGGGACCCCTACAATGAGCAGTTCTTC.

J is TRBJ2-7 and V is TRBV11-2, with 10 positions matching TRBD2. Germline V gene sequence: CDR1 SGHAT, CDR2 FQNNGV. J was trimmed by 7 bases and V by 1 base; bases with no gene match: 7. This CDR3 has 15 residues. The CDR3 DNA sequence: TGTGCCAGCAGCTTAGGCTCGGGACTAGCGAATGAGCAGTACTTC. Translated, it gives CASSLGSGLANEQYF.

This chain uses TRBV6-5 with TRBJ2-1, with D uncertain. CDR3 length equals 15 residues. V lost 7 bases, J lost 0 bases, and 13 bases lay in between. Germline V gene data show CDR1 as MNHEY and CDR2 as SVGAGI. CDR3 nucleotide sequence: TGTGCCAGCATAGAGGAAAGTAGCTCCTACAATGAGCAGTTCTTC. Translated: CASIEESSSYNEQFF.

CDR3 sequence (DNA): TGCGCCAGCAGTCAATCGGAGACAGCGGTCTACAATGAGCAGTTCTTC. Amino acids: CASSQSETAVYNEQFF. This chain joins TRBV23-1 and TRBJ2-1, with D possibly called TRBD1 or TRBD2 (5 bases each). TRBV23-1 falls under the ORF class, with uncertain function. CDR3 length: 16 amino acids. V was pared by 0 bases and J by 3 bases, with 12 bases between.

The CDR3 DNA is TGTGCCAGCAGTCTCAGGACAGGGTGGTATGGCTACACCTTC. Translated, it gives CASSLRTGWYGYTF. This chain uses TRBV28 with TRBJ1-2, with 8 bases matching TRBD1. The V segment lost 5 bases and the J segment 5 bases; nucleotides outside the gene matches: 7. The CDR3 runs to 14 residues. Per the germline V gene, CDR1 is MDHEN and CDR2 is SYDVKM.

The chain uses TRBV28 and TRBJ1-2; D remains ambiguous. Trimming removed 8 bases at V and 1 base at J, with 11 bases between. Germline lookup yields CDR1 MDHEN and CDR2 SYDVKM. The CDR3 extends over 13 amino acids. The CDR3 reads CASSQHVNYGYTF. The CDR3 DNA is TGTGCCAGCTCCCAGCACGTTAACTATGGCTACACCTTC.

The chain is built from TRBV9 and TRBJ2-7; tentatively, D is TRBD2 (5 bases). The germline V gene encodes CDR1 SGDLS and CDR2 YYNGEE. V was cut by 0 bases and J by 3 bases, with 16 bases left in between. The CDR3 is 16 amino acids. The CDR3 DNA follows: TGTGCCAGCAGCGTAGCGGCAGGTCCCGCGGGCTACGAGCAGTACTTC. Protein sequence: CASSVAAGPAGYEQYF.

The sample holds one count of this clone. The V gene is TRBV6-4, the J gene TRBJ2-3; 8 positions agree with TRBD2. Germline V gives CDR1 MRHNA, CDR2 SNTAGT. The CDR3 runs 16 residues. With V trimmed by 6 bases and J by 4 bases, 12 bases remained unmatched. Written as DNA, the CDR3 is TGTGCCAGCAGCTATCTAGCGGGCGGTTCCGCAGATACGCAGTATTTT. Encoded protein: CASSYLAGGSADTQYF.

The chain combines TRBV28 with TRBJ2-7; TRBD1 matches 11 bases. Germline values: CDR1 MDHEN, CDR2 SYDVKM. The CDR3 totals 14 residues. Trimming took 4 bases from V and 4 from J; bases not matched to a gene: 3. The CDR3 reads CASSWTGGKYEQYF. For the CDR3, the DNA is TGTGCCAGCAGTTGGACAGGGGGCAAATACGAGCAGTACTTC.

The V and J genes are TRBV6-1 and TRBJ1-5, with 8 bases that match TRBD1. The junction had 11 bases not matched to a gene; V was cut back by 3 bases and J by 4 bases. Germline V gene data show CDR1 as MNHNS and CDR2 as SASEGT. This CDR3 has 17 residues. The CDR3 DNA follows: TGTGCCAGCAGTGACCTGCTCCGGGACAGGAGGAATCAGCCCCAGCATTTT. Protein sequence: CASSDLLRDRRNQPQHF.

The rearrangement joins TRBV18 to TRBJ1-2, with 9 bases matching TRBD1. CDR1 and CDR2 (germline): KGHSH, LQKENI. CDR3 length: 15 amino acids. Trimming took 5 bases from V and 8 from J; bases not matched to a gene: 12. The CDR3 loop reads CASSTRTGVPGGYTF. In DNA, the CDR3 is TGTGCCAGCTCAACACGGACAGGGGTTCCGGGGGGCTACACCTTC.

The chain has TRBV12-5 and TRBJ2-1; 10 bases are shared with TRBD2. With V trimmed by 1 base and J by 7 bases, 7 bases remained unmatched. The CDR3 sequence is 16 residues long. CDR1 is LGHNT, CDR2 FRNRAP, per germline. The CDR3 loop reads CASGLDGLAALNEQFF. The CDR3 coding sequence is TGTGCTAGTGGTTTGGATGGACTAGCGGCCTTGAATGAGCAGTTCTTC.

This clone occurred once. V gene TRBV9 combines with J gene TRBJ1-4, with D possibly TRBD1 on 5 matching bases. V gave up 1 base and J gave up 5 bases, with 12 bases separating them. This CDR3 spans 15 amino acids. The germline CDR1 and CDR2 sequences are SGDLS and YYNGEE. The CDR3 protein is CASSVQGVLNEKLFF. The CDR3 nucleotides read TGTGCCAGCAGCGTACAGGGCGTTTTAAATGAAAAACTGTTTTTT.

The rearrangement joins TRBV6-2 or TRBV6-3 to TRBJ2-5, with D maybe TRBD2 (5 bases). Judging by the DNA end, TRBJ2-7 fits better; the J call may be wrong. Germline CDR1 MNHEY, CDR2 SVGEGT. The CDR3 totals 15 residues. The CDR3 reads CASSLLAGLPYEQYF. As DNA, the CDR3 is TGTGCCAGCAGTTTACTCGCCGGACTTCCCTACGAGCAGTACTTC.

This chain connects TRBV3-1 (or the pseudogene TRBV3-2) to TRBJ1-5; D might be TRBD1 (6 bases). Looked up from germline, CDR1 is LGHDT and CDR2 is YNNKEL (reference sequence). The CDR3 extends over 15 amino acids. Trimming removed 4 bases from V and 6 bases from J, with 16 bases in between. The CDR3 region is CASSPGEVDSQPQHF. CDR3 DNA sequence: TGTGCCAGCAGCCCTGGGGAGGTGGACAGTCAGCCCCAGCATTTT.